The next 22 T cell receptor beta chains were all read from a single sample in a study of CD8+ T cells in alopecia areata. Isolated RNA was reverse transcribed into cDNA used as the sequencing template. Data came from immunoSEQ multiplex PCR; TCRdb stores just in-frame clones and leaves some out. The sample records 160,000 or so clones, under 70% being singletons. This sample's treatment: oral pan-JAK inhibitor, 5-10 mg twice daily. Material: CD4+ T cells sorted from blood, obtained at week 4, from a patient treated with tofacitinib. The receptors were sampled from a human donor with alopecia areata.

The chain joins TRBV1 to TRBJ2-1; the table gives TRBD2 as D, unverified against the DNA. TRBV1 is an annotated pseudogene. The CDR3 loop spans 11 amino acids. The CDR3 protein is CTSSQSYEQFF. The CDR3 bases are TGCACCAGCAGCCAAAGCTATGAGCAGTTCTTC.

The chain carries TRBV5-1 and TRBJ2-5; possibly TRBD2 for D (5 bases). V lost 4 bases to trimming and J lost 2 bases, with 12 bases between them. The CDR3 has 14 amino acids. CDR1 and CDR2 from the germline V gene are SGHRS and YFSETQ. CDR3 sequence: CASSPPGSQETQYF. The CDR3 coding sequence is TGCGCCAGCAGCCCCCCGGGGAGTCAAGAGACCCAGTACTTC. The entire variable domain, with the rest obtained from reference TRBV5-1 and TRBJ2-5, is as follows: KAGVTQTPRYLIKTRGQQVTLSCSPISGHRSVSWYQQTPGQGLQFLFEYFSETQRNKGNFPGRFSGRQFSNSRSEMNVSTLELGDSALYLCASSPPGSQETQYFGPGTRLLVL.

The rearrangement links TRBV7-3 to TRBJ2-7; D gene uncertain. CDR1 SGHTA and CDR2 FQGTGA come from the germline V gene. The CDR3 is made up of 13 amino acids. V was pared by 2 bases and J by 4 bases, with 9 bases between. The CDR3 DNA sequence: TGTGCCAGCAGCTTAGGGTTTGGATACGAGCAGTACTTC. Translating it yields CASSLGFGYEQYF.

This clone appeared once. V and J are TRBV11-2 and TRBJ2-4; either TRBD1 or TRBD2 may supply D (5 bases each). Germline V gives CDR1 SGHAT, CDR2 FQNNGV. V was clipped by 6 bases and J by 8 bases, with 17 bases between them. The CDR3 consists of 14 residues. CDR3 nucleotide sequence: TGTGCCAGCAGTCTGGGGGAGCCATGGGACATTCAGTACTTC. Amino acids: CASSLGEPWDIQYF.

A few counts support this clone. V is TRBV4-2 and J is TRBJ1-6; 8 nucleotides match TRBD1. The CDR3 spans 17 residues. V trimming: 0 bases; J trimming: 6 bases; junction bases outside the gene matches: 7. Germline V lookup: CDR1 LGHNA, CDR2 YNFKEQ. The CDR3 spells CASSQERQGPTNSPLHF. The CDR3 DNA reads TGTGCCAGCAGCCAAGAGAGACAGGGGCCTACTAATTCACCCCTCCACTTT.

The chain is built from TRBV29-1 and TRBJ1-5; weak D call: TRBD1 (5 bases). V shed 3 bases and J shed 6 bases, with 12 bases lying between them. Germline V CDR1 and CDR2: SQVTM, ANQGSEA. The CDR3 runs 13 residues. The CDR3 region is CSVEISQGQPQHF. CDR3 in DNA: TGCAGCGTTGAGATATCCCAGGGTCAGCCCCAGCATTTT.

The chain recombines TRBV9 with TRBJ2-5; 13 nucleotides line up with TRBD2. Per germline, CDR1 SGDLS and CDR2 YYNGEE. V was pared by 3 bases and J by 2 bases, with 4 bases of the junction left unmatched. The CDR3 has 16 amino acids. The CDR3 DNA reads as TGTGCCAGCAGCGGACGACTAGCGGGGGGACAAGAGACCCAGTACTTC. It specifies CASSGRLAGGQETQYF.

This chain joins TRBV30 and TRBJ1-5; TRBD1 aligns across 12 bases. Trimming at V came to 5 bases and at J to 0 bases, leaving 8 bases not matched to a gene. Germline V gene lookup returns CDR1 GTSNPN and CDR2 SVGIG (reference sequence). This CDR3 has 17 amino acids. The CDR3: CAWRDRGPMYSNQPQHF. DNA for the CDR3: TGTGCCTGGCGGGACAGGGGGCCCATGTATAGCAATCAGCCCCAGCATTTT.

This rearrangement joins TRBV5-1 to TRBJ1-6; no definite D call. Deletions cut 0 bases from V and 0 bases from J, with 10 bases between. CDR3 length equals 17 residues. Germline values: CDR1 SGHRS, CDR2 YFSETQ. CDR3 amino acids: CASSLAGGNSYNSPLHF. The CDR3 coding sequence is TGCGCCAGCAGCTTGGCCGGCGGCAACTCCTATAATTCACCCCTCCACTTT.

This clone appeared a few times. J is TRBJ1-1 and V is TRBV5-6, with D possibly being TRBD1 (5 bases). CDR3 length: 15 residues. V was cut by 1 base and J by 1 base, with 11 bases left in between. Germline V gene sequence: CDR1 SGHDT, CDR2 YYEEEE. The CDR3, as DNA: TGTGCCAGCAGCTTGTTCGCAGGGCCGAACACTGAAGCTTTCTTT. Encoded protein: CASSLFAGPNTEAFF.

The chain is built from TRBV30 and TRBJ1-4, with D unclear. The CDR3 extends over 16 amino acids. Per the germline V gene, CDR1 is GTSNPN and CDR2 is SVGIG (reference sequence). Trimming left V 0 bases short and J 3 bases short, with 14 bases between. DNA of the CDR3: TGTGCCTGGAGTGTGTTTGGGCAGCGACCTAATGAAAAACTGTTTTTT. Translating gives CAWSVFGQRPNEKLFF. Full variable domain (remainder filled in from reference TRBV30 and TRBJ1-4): SQTIHQWPATLVQPVGSPLSLECTVEGTSNPNLYWYRQAAGRGLQLLFYSVGIGQISSEVPQNLSASRPQDRQFILSSKKLLLSDSGFYLCAWSVFGQRPNEKLFFGSGTQLSVL.

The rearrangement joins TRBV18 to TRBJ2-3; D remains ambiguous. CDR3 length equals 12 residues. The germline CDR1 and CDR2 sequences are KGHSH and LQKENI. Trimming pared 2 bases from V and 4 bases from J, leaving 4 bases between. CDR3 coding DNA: TGTGCCAGCTCACCAAGCCCAGATACGCAGTATTTT. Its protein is CASSPSPDTQYF. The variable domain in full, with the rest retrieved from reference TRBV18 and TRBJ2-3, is NAGVMQNPRHLVRRRGQEARLRCSPMKGHSHVYWYRQLPEEGLKFMVYLQKENIIDESGMPKERFSAEFPKEGPSILRIQQVVRGDSAAYFCASSPSPDTQYFGPGTRLTVL.

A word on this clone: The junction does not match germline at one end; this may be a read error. The CDR3 here is CASTLWGTQYF. DNA for the CDR3: TGTGCCAGCACCTTATGGGGTACGCAGTATTTT. The rearrangement uses TRBV7-2 and TRBJ2-3; D gene ambiguous. Looked up from germline, CDR1 is SGHTA and CDR2 is FQGNSA. CDR3 length equals 11 residues.

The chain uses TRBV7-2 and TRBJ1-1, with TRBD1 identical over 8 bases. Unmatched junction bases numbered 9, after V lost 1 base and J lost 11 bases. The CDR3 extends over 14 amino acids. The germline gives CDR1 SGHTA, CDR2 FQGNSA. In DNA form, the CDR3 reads TGTGCCAGCAGCTTAGTCGCGCCGACAGGGGTTGCTTTCTTT. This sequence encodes CASSLVAPTGVAFF.

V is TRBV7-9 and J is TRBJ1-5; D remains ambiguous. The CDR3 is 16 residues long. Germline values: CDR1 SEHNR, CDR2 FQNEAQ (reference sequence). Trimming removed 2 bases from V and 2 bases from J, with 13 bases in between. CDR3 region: CASSLNGGKGNQPQHF. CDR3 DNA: TGTGCCAGCAGCTTAAACGGTGGGAAGGGCAATCAGCCCCAGCATTTT.

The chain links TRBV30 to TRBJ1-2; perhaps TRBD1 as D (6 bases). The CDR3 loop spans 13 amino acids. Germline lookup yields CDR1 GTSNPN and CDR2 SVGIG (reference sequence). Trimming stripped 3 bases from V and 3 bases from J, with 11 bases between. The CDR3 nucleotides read TGTGCCTGGAGGGGGTCAGGGGACTATGGCTACACCTTC. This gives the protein CAWRGSGDYGYTF.

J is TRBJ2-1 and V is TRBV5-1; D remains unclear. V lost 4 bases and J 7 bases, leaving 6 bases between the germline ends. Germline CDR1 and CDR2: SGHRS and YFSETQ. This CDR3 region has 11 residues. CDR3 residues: CASSLINEQFF. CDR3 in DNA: TGCGCCAGCAGCCTTATAAATGAGCAGTTCTTC.

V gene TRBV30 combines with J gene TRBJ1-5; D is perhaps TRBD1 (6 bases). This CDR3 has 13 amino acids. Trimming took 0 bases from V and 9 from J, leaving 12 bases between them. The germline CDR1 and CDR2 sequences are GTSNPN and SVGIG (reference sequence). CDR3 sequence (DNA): TGTGCCTGGAGTGTCACAGGGCCCCGGCCCCAGCATTTT. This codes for CAWSVTGPRPQHF.

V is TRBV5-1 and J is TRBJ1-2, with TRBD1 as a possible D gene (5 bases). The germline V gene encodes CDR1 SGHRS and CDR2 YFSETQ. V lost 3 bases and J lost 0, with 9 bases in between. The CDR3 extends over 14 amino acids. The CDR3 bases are TGCGCCAGCAGCTCGACAGCTACTAACTATGGCTACACCTTC. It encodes CASSSTATNYGYTF. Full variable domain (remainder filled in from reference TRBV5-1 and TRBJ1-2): KAGVTQTPRYLIKTRGQQVTLSCSPISGHRSVSWYQQTPGQGLQFLFEYFSETQRNKGNFPGRFSGRQFSNSRSEMNVSTLELGDSALYLCASSSTATNYGYTFGSGTRLTVV.

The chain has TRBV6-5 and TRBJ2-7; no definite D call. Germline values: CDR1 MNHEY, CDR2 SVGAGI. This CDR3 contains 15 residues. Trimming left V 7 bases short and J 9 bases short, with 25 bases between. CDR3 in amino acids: CASTPHGLGPTVQYF. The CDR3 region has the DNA TGTGCCAGCACTCCACACGGATTAGGGCCTACGGTGCAGTACTTC.

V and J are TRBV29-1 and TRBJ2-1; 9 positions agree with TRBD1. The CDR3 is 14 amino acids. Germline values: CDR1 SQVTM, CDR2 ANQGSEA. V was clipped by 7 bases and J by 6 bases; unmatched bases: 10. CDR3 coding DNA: TGCAGCGGGAACCGGGACAGGGATGCCAATGAGCAGTTCTTC. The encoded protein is CSGNRDRDANEQFF.

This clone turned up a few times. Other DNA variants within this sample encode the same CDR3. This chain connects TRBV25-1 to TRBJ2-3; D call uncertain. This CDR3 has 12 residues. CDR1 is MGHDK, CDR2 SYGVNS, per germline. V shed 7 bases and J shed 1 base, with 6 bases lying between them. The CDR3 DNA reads TGTGCCAGCAATAGGGGCACAGATACGCAGTATTTT. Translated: CASNRGTDTQYF.